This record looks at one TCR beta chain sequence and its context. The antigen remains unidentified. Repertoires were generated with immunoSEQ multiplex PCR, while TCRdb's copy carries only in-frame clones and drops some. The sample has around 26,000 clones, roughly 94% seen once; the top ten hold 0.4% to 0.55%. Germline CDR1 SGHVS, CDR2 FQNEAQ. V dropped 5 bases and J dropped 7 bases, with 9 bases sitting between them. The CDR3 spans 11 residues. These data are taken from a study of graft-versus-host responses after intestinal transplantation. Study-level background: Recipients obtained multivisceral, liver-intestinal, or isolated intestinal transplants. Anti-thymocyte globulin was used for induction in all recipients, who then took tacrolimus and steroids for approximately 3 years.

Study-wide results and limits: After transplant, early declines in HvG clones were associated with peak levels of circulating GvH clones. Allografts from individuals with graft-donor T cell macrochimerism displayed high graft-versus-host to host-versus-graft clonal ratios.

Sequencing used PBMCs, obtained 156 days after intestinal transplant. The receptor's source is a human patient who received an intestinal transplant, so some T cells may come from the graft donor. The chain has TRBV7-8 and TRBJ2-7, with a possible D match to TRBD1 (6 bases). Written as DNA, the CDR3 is TGTGCCAGCAGCACAGGGTGGGAGCAGTACTTC. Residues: CASSTGWEQYF.